The entry that follows covers one TCR beta chain sequence. This specimen belongs to a study of monozygotic twins with inflammatory bowel disease. The CDR3 consists of 14 residues. Germline V gives CDR1 SGHDN, CDR2 FVKESK. Following a re-call of the 5' RACE reads, TCRdb has one entry per CDR3 protein and lacks DNA. The ten most abundant clones cover more than 2% of a sample with about 450,000 distinct CDR3 sequences. The origin of this receptor is a human donor with ulcerative colitis or Crohn's disease, or a healthy co-twin of an affected twin (not recorded which). The source material was blood. The chain combines TRBV14 with TRBJ2-5; with no DNA, the TCRdb D assignment of TRBD1 cannot be verified. CDR3 sequence reads: CASSQESRQETQYF. The variable domain in full, completed from reference TRBV14 and TRBJ2-5, reads EAGVTQFPSHSVIEKGQTVTLRCDPISGHDNLYWYRRVMGKEIKFLLHFVKESKQDESGMPNNRFLAERTGGTYSTLKVQPAELEDSGVYFCASSQESRQETQYFGPGTRLLVL.